This T cell receptor beta chain was sequenced during a study of coeliac disease. Findings of the study overall: Only 1 of 6 controls, but about 45% of the 18 coeliac samples, showed published gliadin-specific TRB sequences.

Profiling relied on immunoSEQ multiplex PCR, and the TCRdb table lists in-frame clones only, not all of them. The data show approximately 2,200 clones, about 73% seen once. Germline loops: CDR1 SNHLY, CDR2 FYNNEI. Deletions cut 4 bases from V and 5 bases from J, with 15 bases between. The CDR3 sequence is 14 residues long. To note about this clone: What it binds is unknown.

Sequenced material: lymphocytes from the gut lamina propria. The receptor was derived from a human donor without celiac disease. The chain recombines TRBV2 with TRBJ2-7; weak D call: TRBD1 (6 bases). The CDR3 sequence: CASSVGQGLDEQYF. The CDR3 nucleotides read TGTGCCAGCAGTGTGGGTCAGGGGCTGGACGAGCAGTACTTC. Using reference TRBV2 and TRBJ2-7 for the parts outside the CDR3, the full variable domain is EPEVTQTPSHQVTQMGQEVILRCVPISNHLYFYWYRQILGQKVEFLVSFYNNEISEKSEIFDDQFSVERPDGSNFTLKIRSTKLEDSAMYFCASSVGQGLDEQYFGPGTRLTVT.